The entry that follows covers one T cell receptor (beta chain) sequence. Isolated per sample were at least 6 million PBMCs. PCR was performed a second time for roughly 7 to 12 cycles using a sample-barcoded 5' primer and a J-beta primer mix. TCRdb re-derived calls from the 5' RACE reads in MiXCR, one entry per CDR3 protein. Among around 500,000 distinct CDR3 sequences, about 27% were seen once, and the ten largest hold approximately 3.6%. Germline CDR1 is MNHEY and CDR2 is SMNVEV (reference sequence). V shed 2 bases, J shed 8 bases, and the junction held 4 bases outside the gene matches. This CDR3 is 14 amino acids long. These data originate in a study of blood T cells in healthy people across ages. The same specimen was also included in a second study, on T cells of mothers and their children. Per that study: Amplification in the second PCR used the M1S primer, which added sample barcodes and 2-4 random nucleotides. Related mother-child pairs showed slightly, non-significantly higher overlap than unrelated pairs.

Sequencing was performed on blood. The chain has TRBV27 and TRBJ1-2; 11 nucleotides agree with TRBD1. This receptor was identified in a boy aged 2-9 years in good health. CDR3 sequence: CASSLRDRGDGYTF. DNA for the CDR3: TGTGCCAGCAGTTTAAGGGACAGGGGGGACGGCTACACCTTC.